The rows below give T cell receptor beta chains drawn from one sample of a study of blood T cell repertoires in COVID-19. Method: immunoSEQ multiplex PCR; TCRdb's copy keeps in-frame clones and lacks some. This sample has approximately 170,000 clones, with approximately 86% found just once. The specimen was peripheral blood. Source of these receptors: a woman over 75 with COVID-19, enrolled during active disease. Both conserved end residues are part of each CDR3. A D gene is named only where the DNA matches it firmly. Clone size is stated in some rows and not others, as once, few, many or a class when expanded.

NA	TRBV6-2/TRBV6-3	NA	TRBJ1-2	TGTGCCAGCAGCTATGGACAGCGGAGGGGCTACACCTTC	CASSYGQRRGYTF
TRBD1	TRBV18	once	TRBJ1-1	TGTGCCAGCTCACCCAGTCCCGGGACAGGGGGGAACACTGAAGCTTTCTTT	CASSPSPGTGGNTEAFF
NA	TRBV29-1	NA	TRBJ1-2	TGCAGCGTTGCAGGAGGGAGGGACTATGGCTACACCTTC	CSVAGGRDYGYTF
NA	TRBV18	NA	TRBJ1-1	TGTGCCAGCTCAACCGTAATGGGAGGCACTGAAGCTTTCTTT	CASSTVMGGTEAFF
NA	TRBV19	few	TRBJ1-5	TGTGCCAGTAGTATTGCCGGGAATGGAAATCAGCCCCAGCATTTT	CASSIAGNGNQPQHF
TRBD2	TRBV27	NA	TRBJ2-2	TGTGCCAGCAGTTTAGGACTAGATCCTCTGGGCGGGGAGCTGTTTTTT	CASSLGLDPLGGELFF
TRBD2	TRBV11-1	NA	TRBJ2-7	TGTGCCAGCAGCCGACTAGCGGGCTCCTACGAGCAGTACTTC	CASSRLAGSYEQYF
NA	TRBV10-1	few	TRBJ1-1	TGCGCCAGCAGTGCCGGGGGAGGCACTGAAGCTTTCTTT	CASSAGGGTEAFF
NA	TRBV5-5	NA	TRBJ2-7	TGTGCCAGCAGCTCGTCGGGGGGCTTCCCCTACGAGCAGTACTTC	CASSSSGGFPYEQYF
TRBD1	TRBV7-2	NA	TRBJ1-1	TGTGCCAGCAGCTCAGACAGGGCCTTTGAAGCTTTCTTT	CASSSDRAFEAFF
NA	TRBV28	once	TRBJ1-2	TGTGCCAGCAGGGGGGGGTCGGCCATCTATGGCCACACCTTC	CASRGGSAIYGHTF
NA	TRBV10-2	NA	TRBJ1-5	TGCGCCAGCAGTGGAACAAATAGCAATCAGCCCCAGCATTTT	CASSGTNSNQPQHF
TRBD1	TRBV29-1	NA	TRBJ1-1	TGCAGCGTTCCCGGACAGGGACAATTTGCGACTGAAGCTTTCTTT	CSVPGQGQFATEAFF
TRBD1	TRBV10-2	NA	TRBJ1-6	TGCGCCAGCAATATTCCCGGGACAGGAAATTCACCCCTCCACTTT	CASNIPGTGNSPLHF
TRBD1	TRBV10-3	NA	TRBJ1-2	TGTGCCATCAGTGACCAGGGGACAGAGTATGGCTACACCTTC	CAISDQGTEYGYTF
TRBD1	TRBV5-3	once	TRBJ2-7	TGTGCCAGAAGGGCCGGGACAGGGACCGAGCAGTACTTC	CARRAGTGTEQYF
NA	TRBV2	NA	TRBJ2-7	TGTGCCAGCAGTGATATAACATTTAGTAAGGGGGAGCAGTACTTC	CASSDITFSKGEQYF
NA	TRBV6-5	many	TRBJ2-7	TGTGCCAGCAGGGCCCCCTACGAGCAGTACTTC	CASRAPYEQYF
NA	TRBV9	NA	TRBJ2-5	TGTGCCAGCAGCCCCCTATCAGAGACCCAGTACTTC	CASSPLSETQYF
NA	TRBV6-4	NA	TRBJ1-5	TGTGCCAGCAGTGAAAGGGAGGGGGGACAGCCCCAGCATTTT	CASSEREGGQPQHF
NA	TRBV10-3	NA	TRBJ1-1	TGTGCCATCGGGGACGGACAGTCCCCACTGGCTTTCTTT	CAIGDGQSPLAFF
TRBD1	TRBV18	NA	TRBJ1-2	TGTGCCAGCTCAAATGACAGGGGGAATGGCTACACCTTC	CASSNDRGNGYTF
NA	TRBV5-4	NA	TRBJ1-2	TGTGCCAGCAGCCCAGACATAACGGGGGATGGCTACACCTTC	CASSPDITGDGYTF
NA	TRBV5-4	NA	TRBJ1-5	TGTGCCAGCAGCTTGGCGGGGGAAAACAATCAGCCCCAGCATTTT	CASSLAGENNQPQHF
TRBD2	TRBV28	NA	TRBJ2-7	TGTGCCAGCAGTTCCCCCTCAGCGGGAGAATACGAGCAGTACTTC	CASSSPSAGEYEQYF
TRBD1	TRBV29-1	NA	TRBJ1-2	TGCAGCGCAATGGACAGGTCGGGCGGCTACACCTTC	CSAMDRSGGYTF
TRBD2	TRBV14	NA	TRBJ2-5	TGTGCCAGCAGAAATAGCGGGGGGGCCCAAGAGACCCAGTACTTC	CASRNSGGAQETQYF
TRBD1	TRBV7-9	once	TRBJ2-7	TGTGCCAGCAGCCTCCAGGGGGACGGGCAGTACTTC	CASSLQGDGQYF
NA	TRBV11-2	many	TRBJ2-3	TGTGCCAGCAGCTTAGGCGCTTCCACAGATACGCAGTATTTT	CASSLGASTDTQYF
NA	TRBV6-5	NA	TRBJ2-1	TGTGCCAGCAGAGCGCGCGCGGGGAGGAATGAGCAGTTCTTC	CASRARAGRNEQFF
NA	TRBV5-1	NA	TRBJ1-1	TGCGCCAGCAGCTTGGATGGAGGGTCTGAAGCTTTCTTT	CASSLDGGSEAFF
NA	TRBV10-3	NA	TRBJ1-5	TGTGCCACCAAGAGTGGAGATTTTTATCAGCCCCAGCATTTT	CATKSGDFYQPQHF